The source of this T cell receptor beta chain is a study of memory CD4+ T cells and cytomegalovirus serostatus. The sort gate was single viable CD3+CD4+CD8-CD45RO+ cells for memory CD4+ T cells. Generated by immunoSEQ multiplex PCR, the TCRdb table keeps only in-frame clones and is missing some. The sample holds 70,000 or so clones, around 78% seen once. CDR3 length: 15 amino acids. J lost 5 bases, V lost 0 bases, and 4 bases had no gene match. Germline V gene data show CDR1 as SGHRS and CDR2 as YFSETQ. The clonotype was recovered from an adult in good health and CMV-seropositive. Sequenced material: memory CD4+ T cells from blood. The chain uses TRBV5-1 and TRBJ2-2; TRBD2 matches at 7 bases. CDR3 in DNA: TGCGCCAGCAGCTTGGGCAGCGGGGAAACCGGGGAGCTGTTTTTT. It specifies CASSLGSGETGELFF.